The 13 T cell receptor beta chains listed next were all sequenced from one sample in a study of CD8+ T cells in alopecia areata. After isolation, RNA underwent reverse transcription to generate cDNA as the sequencing template. Clones were read by immunoSEQ multiplex PCR, and TCRdb kept only the in-frame ones, dropping some. The profile shows under 85,000 clones, around half of them singletons. The material was CD8+ T cells sorted from blood, obtained at week 0. The receptors come from a human donor with alopecia areata.

The chain joins TRBV5-1 to TRBJ2-7, with TRBD2 matching over 8 bases. Germline V gene lookup returns CDR1 SGHRS and CDR2 YFSETQ. The CDR3 extends over 14 amino acids. J lost 5 bases, V lost 2 bases, and 6 bases had no gene match. CDR3 loop: CASSFESGSNEQYF. The CDR3 DNA reads as TGCGCCAGCAGCTTCGAGAGCGGGAGTAACGAGCAGTACTTC.

This clone has only a few counts. The rearrangement links TRBV10-3 to TRBJ1-2; 10 bases agree with TRBD1. CDR3 length: 14 residues. Unmatched junction bases numbered 9, after V lost 10 bases and J lost 4 bases. Germline V gene lookup returns CDR1 ENHRY and CDR2 SYGVKD. The chain's CDR3 is CATGTGEGIYGYTF. CDR3 in DNA: TGTGCCACCGGGACAGGGGAAGGGATCTATGGCTACACCTTC.

V gene TRBV7-9 combines with J gene TRBJ2-7, with a tentative D call TRBD2 (5 bases). The V end lost 3 bases, the J end lost 3 bases, and 12 bases lay between the germline ends. Germline loops: CDR1 SEHNR, CDR2 FQNEAQ (reference sequence). CDR3 length: 14 residues. The CDR3 loop reads CASSFTGFYYEQYF. The DNA of the CDR3 is TGTGCCAGCAGCTTTACGGGATTTTACTACGAGCAGTACTTC.

V is TRBV9 and J is TRBJ2-7, with TRBD2 matching over 10 bases. Germline trimming cut 4 bases from V and 2 bases from J; bases unmatched to any gene: 6. Looked up from germline, CDR1 is SGDLS and CDR2 is YYNGEE. The length of the CDR3 is 15 residues. The CDR3 region is CASSLGTSATYEQYF. The CDR3 bases are TGTGCCAGCAGCTTGGGGACTAGCGCAACCTACGAGCAGTACTTC.

V and J are TRBV4-1 and TRBJ2-5; 7 bases line up with TRBD1. The CDR3 sequence is 16 residues long. V lost 0 bases and J lost 5; bases outside the gene matches: 9. Germline CDR1 reads MGHRA; CDR2 reads YSYEKL. CDR3 DNA sequence: TGCGCCAGCAGCCAAGATCCCCAGGGGGAATGGGAGACCCAGTACTTC. Translating gives CASSQDPQGEWETQYF.

The chain is built from TRBV6-5 and TRBJ2-2; no reliable D call. Trimming removed 2 bases from V and 2 bases from J, with 3 bases in between. Per germline, CDR1 MNHEY and CDR2 SVGAGI. The CDR3 has 13 amino acids. CDR3 region: CASSYTNTGELFF. The CDR3 DNA reads as TGTGCCAGCAGTTACACCAACACCGGGGAGCTGTTTTTT.

Only a few counts were recorded for this clone. The V call is TRBV2, the J call TRBJ2-1; 13 bases line up with TRBD2. J was trimmed by 4 bases and V by 7 bases; bases with no gene match: 7. Germline CDR1 and CDR2: SNHLY and FYNNEI. The CDR3 is made up of 16 amino acids. The DNA for the CDR3 is TGTGCCAGCATAACTAGCGGGAGGGCCTTGTACAATGAGCAGTTCTTC. Residues: CASITSGRALYNEQFF.

The CDR3, as DNA: TGTGCCAGTAGTACCACTGAAGCTTTCTTT. Translated: CASSTTEAFF. The chain links TRBV19 to TRBJ1-1, with D uncertain. In germline, CDR1 is LNHDA, CDR2 SQIVND (reference sequence). Trimming shortened V by 4 bases and J by 4 bases, and 1 base separated the two germline ends. This CDR3 has 10 amino acids.

The V call is TRBV7-9, the J call TRBJ2-1; D is possibly TRBD1 (6 bases). This CDR3 comprises 16 residues. CDR1 is SEHNR and CDR2 is FQNEAQ in the germline V gene (reference sequence). Trimming pared 4 bases from V and 8 bases from J, leaving 21 bases between. The CDR3 protein is CASSSDQTTGYHEQFF. CDR3 coding DNA: TGTGCCAGCAGCTCGGACCAGACGACAGGCTATCATGAGCAGTTCTTC.

CDR3 DNA sequence: TGTGCCAGCAGTGGTCGGGACAGGGAAAGCAATGAGCAGTTCTTC. Its translation: CASSGRDRESNEQFF. The rearrangement joins TRBV25-1 to TRBJ2-1; 9 nucleotides align to TRBD1. Germline assignment: CDR1 MGHDK and CDR2 SYGVNS. This CDR3 has 15 residues. V lost 4 bases to trimming and J lost 6 bases; unmatched junction nucleotides: 7.

CDR3 in amino acids: CASSRGLGTNEKLFF. The CDR3 bases are TGTGCCAGCAGCCGGGGCCTGGGAACTAATGAAAAACTGTTTTTT. The genes are TRBV11-2 and TRBJ1-4, with TRBD1 as a possible D gene (5 bases). The CDR3 consists of 15 residues. V was pared by 5 bases and J by 1 base, with 11 bases between. Per the germline V gene, CDR1 is SGHAT and CDR2 is FQNNGV.

The chain recombines TRBV6-1 with TRBJ2-3; unclear D gene. The germline V gene has CDR1 MNHNS and CDR2 SASEGT. V was pared by 5 bases and J by 2 bases, with 5 bases between. This CDR3 has 12 residues. For the CDR3, the DNA is TGTGCCAGCAGTCTTATCACAGATACGCAGTATTTT. This codes for CASSLITDTQYF.

The gene calls are TRBV29-1 and TRBJ2-7; 8 bases are a match to TRBD2. Germline values: CDR1 SQVTM, CDR2 ANQGSEA. The V segment lost 5 bases and the J segment 7 bases; nucleotides outside the gene matches: 1. The CDR3 spans 10 residues. CDR3 DNA sequence: TGCAGCGTTATAGCGGGGGAGCAGTACTTC. This translates into CSVIAGEQYF.